This T cell receptor (beta chain) was sequenced during a study of blood T cell repertoires in COVID-19. Study details: Acute-phase and convalescent COVID-19 samples originated in the United States, Italy and Spain. T cells, B-cell-depleted T cells, or PBMCs supplied cDNA or gDNA.

In the authors' workflow: Amplification with reference gene primers provided the estimates of nucleated cell counts. The assay was immunoSEQ multiplex PCR, and TCRdb's table has in-frame clones only and misses some. For V, J and clone size, that table is used; D and trimming come from the DNA. The sample records around 270,000 clones, around 81% being singletons. In Seattle, patients joined the study during active infection and were tracked longitudinally. With V trimmed by 7 bases and J by 2 bases, 4 bases remained unmatched. There are 14 residues in the CDR3. Germline V lookup: CDR1 KGHDR, CDR2 SFDVKD.

This clonotype originated in a person between 65 and 80 years old with COVID-19, enrolled during active disease. What was sequenced was peripheral blood. This rearrangement joins TRBV24-1 to TRBJ2-1; 7 bases line up with TRBD2. CDR3 bases: TGTGCCACCAGGCTAGCGGAAGCCTACAATGAGCAGTTCTTC. Its translation: CATRLAEAYNEQFF.